These T cell receptor beta chains were read from a single sample in a study of shared clonotypes between healthy human individuals. Profiling relied on immunoSEQ multiplex PCR, and the TCRdb table lists in-frame clones only, not all of them. The data show 150,000 to 200,000 clones, 66% seen once. The sequencing input was memory CD4+ T cells sorted from blood. The source of these receptors is a man aged 25-45 years in good health. Both conserved end residues are part of each CDR3. The D gene is left open where the match is weak. The size field is filled for only some rows; it gives once, few, many or a size class.

V gene: TRBV5-1; D gene: TRBD2; J gene: TRBJ2-7; clone size: NA; CDR3 DNA: TGCGCCAGCAGCTTGGGTGCGGCGGGAGGGGTCTCCTACGAGCAGTACTTC; CDR3 protein: CASSLGAAGGVSYEQYF
V gene: TRBV6-1; D gene: NA; J gene: TRBJ2-6; clone size: NA; CDR3 DNA: TGTGCCAGCCAGGCGAGCTCTGGGGCCAACGTCCTGACTTTC; CDR3 protein: CASQASSGANVLTF
V gene: TRBV18; D gene: TRBD1; J gene: TRBJ2-7; clone size: few; CDR3 DNA: TGTGCCACTTCGGGACAGGAGAACGAGCAGTACTTC; CDR3 protein: CATSGQENEQYF
V gene: TRBV2; D gene: NA; J gene: TRBJ2-7; clone size: NA; CDR3 DNA: TGTGCCAGCAGCCGGGACACCACCTACGAGCAGTACTTC; CDR3 protein: CASSRDTTYEQYF
V gene: TRBV15; D gene: NA; J gene: TRBJ2-1; clone size: NA; CDR3 DNA: TGTGCCACCAGCAGAGAGCGTAACCGGTACAATGAGCAGTTCTTC; CDR3 protein: CATSRERNRYNEQFF
V gene: TRBV27; D gene: TRBD1; J gene: TRBJ1-5; clone size: NA; CDR3 DNA: TGTGCCAGCCACCCCGGACAGGTTAATCAGCCCCAGCATTTT; CDR3 protein: CASHPGQVNQPQHF
V gene: TRBV29-1; D gene: TRBD1; J gene: TRBJ2-1; clone size: NA; CDR3 DNA: TGCAGCGTGGACTCCGCAGGGGGCTCCTACAATGAGCAGTTCTTC; CDR3 protein: CSVDSAGGSYNEQFF
V gene: TRBV6-5; D gene: NA; J gene: TRBJ1-4; clone size: NA; CDR3 DNA: TGTGCCAGCAAGACTGGAACTAATGAAAAACTGTTTTTT; CDR3 protein: CASKTGTNEKLFF
V gene: TRBV7-9; D gene: NA; J gene: TRBJ1-1; clone size: NA; CDR3 DNA: TGTGCCAGCAGCGACAGACGGCTCGGAGCTTTCTTT; CDR3 protein: CASSDRRLGAFF
V gene: TRBV6-6; D gene: TRBD2; J gene: TRBJ2-1; clone size: once; CDR3 DNA: TGTGCCAGCAGCCTAGCTAGCGGGAGTGGGTATGAGCAGTTCTTC; CDR3 protein: CASSLASGSGYEQFF
V gene: TRBV11-2; D gene: TRBD1; J gene: TRBJ2-7; clone size: NA; CDR3 DNA: TGTGCCAGCAGCTTGGAACGGACAGGGTCCTACGAGCAGTACTTC; CDR3 protein: CASSLERTGSYEQYF
V gene: TRBV5-4; D gene: TRBD1; J gene: TRBJ1-3; clone size: NA; CDR3 DNA: TGTGCCAGCAGCAACCGGGACAGGGGGTTCCTCTCTGGAAACACCATATATTTT; CDR3 protein: CASSNRDRGFLSGNTIYF
V gene: TRBV7-6; D gene: NA; J gene: TRBJ2-1; clone size: NA; CDR3 DNA: TGTGCCAGCAGCGACCCCTTCAAGAACAATGAGCAGTTCTTC; CDR3 protein: CASSDPFKNNEQFF
V gene: TRBV2; D gene: NA; J gene: TRBJ1-4; clone size: many; CDR3 DNA: TGTGCCAGCACCGCTTGGGGTGAAAAACTGTTTTTT; CDR3 protein: CASTAWGEKLFF
V gene: TRBV9; D gene: TRBD1; J gene: TRBJ2-7; clone size: NA; CDR3 DNA: TGTGCCAGCAGCGGGGCCCACCCGGGACAGGGTAACTACGAGCAGTACTTC; CDR3 protein: CASSGAHPGQGNYEQYF
V gene: TRBV9; D gene: TRBD2; J gene: TRBJ2-7; clone size: once; CDR3 DNA: TGTGCCAGCAGCGTAGACTGGACTAGCGGCCCCTACGAGCAGTACTTC; CDR3 protein: CASSVDWTSGPYEQYF
V gene: TRBV18; D gene: NA; J gene: TRBJ1-5; clone size: NA; CDR3 DNA: TGTGCCAGCTCAAGGGATCGGGACAGCAATCAGCCCCAGCATTTT; CDR3 protein: CASSRDRDSNQPQHF
V gene: TRBV11-2; D gene: TRBD2; J gene: TRBJ2-5; clone size: NA; CDR3 DNA: TGTGCCAGCAGCTTAGAATTAGCGGGAGGGGGGACCCAGTACTTC; CDR3 protein: CASSLELAGGGTQYF
V gene: TRBV18; D gene: NA; J gene: TRBJ1-1; clone size: NA; CDR3 DNA: TGTGCCAGCTCACATGACGATAACACTGAAGCTTTCTTT; CDR3 protein: CASSHDDNTEAFF
V gene: TRBV28; D gene: NA; J gene: TRBJ1-1; clone size: NA; CDR3 DNA: TGTGCCAGCAGTGTGAACCGGGACACTGAAGCTTTCTTT; CDR3 protein: CASSVNRDTEAFF
V gene: TRBV9; D gene: NA; J gene: TRBJ2-7; clone size: NA; CDR3 DNA: TGTGCCAGCAGCGAGGGGTGGGGAGCGACCTACGAGCAGTACTTC; CDR3 protein: CASSEGWGATYEQYF
V gene: TRBV5-1; D gene: TRBD1; J gene: TRBJ2-2; clone size: NA; CDR3 DNA: TGCGCCAGCAGGGACCCGGGACAGGGGACCGGGGAGCTGTTTTTT; CDR3 protein: CASRDPGQGTGELFF
V gene: TRBV5-1; D gene: TRBD1; J gene: TRBJ2-1; clone size: many; CDR3 DNA: TGCGCCAGCAGCTTCGACAGGGGCCCTTGGAATGAGCAGTTCTTC; CDR3 protein: CASSFDRGPWNEQFF
V gene: TRBV10-1; D gene: NA; J gene: TRBJ2-1; clone size: NA; CDR3 DNA: TGCGCCAGCAGTTGGGTAGGGGCCCATGAGCAGTTCTTC; CDR3 protein: CASSWVGAHEQFF
V gene: TRBV4-2; D gene: NA; J gene: TRBJ2-2; clone size: NA; CDR3 DNA: TGTGCCAGCAGCCAGCCCAACAGGGTCACCGGGGAGCTGTTTTTT; CDR3 protein: CASSQPNRVTGELFF
V gene: TRBV5-1; D gene: NA; J gene: TRBJ2-1; clone size: once; CDR3 DNA: TGCGCCAGCAGCTTGAATCTAGGTGAGCAGTTCTTC; CDR3 protein: CASSLNLGEQFF
V gene: TRBV10-2; D gene: NA; J gene: TRBJ1-2; clone size: few; CDR3 DNA: TGCGCCAGCAGTGAAGGAACCCAGGTCTATGGCTACACCTTC; CDR3 protein: CASSEGTQVYGYTF
V gene: TRBV25-1; D gene: NA; J gene: TRBJ1-2; clone size: NA; CDR3 DNA: TGTGCCAGCAGTGAGACCTATGGCTACACCTTC; CDR3 protein: CASSETYGYTF
V gene: TRBV27; D gene: TRBD2; J gene: TRBJ2-2; clone size: NA; CDR3 DNA: TGTGCCAGCAGTCCTCTAGCGGGAGAGGCCGGGGAGCTGTTTTTT; CDR3 protein: CASSPLAGEAGELFF
V gene: TRBV27; D gene: TRBD2; J gene: TRBJ2-1; clone size: NA; CDR3 DNA: TGTGCCAGCAGTGGACTAGTTAGGGGCTCCTACAATGAGCAGTTCTTC; CDR3 protein: CASSGLVRGSYNEQFF
V gene: TRBV21-1; D gene: NA; J gene: TRBJ2-7; clone size: few; CDR3 DNA: TGTGCCAGCAGCTCCTACACTTACGAGCAGTACTTC; CDR3 protein: CASSSYTYEQYF
V gene: TRBV18; D gene: TRBD1; J gene: TRBJ1-4; clone size: once; CDR3 DNA: TGTGCCAGCTCATCGGGACAGACGGGTGAAAAACTGTTTTTT; CDR3 protein: CASSSGQTGEKLFF
V gene: TRBV5-1; D gene: TRBD2; J gene: TRBJ2-2; clone size: NA; CDR3 DNA: TGCGCCAGCGCCGCTAGCGGGGCGAACACCGGGGAGCTGTTTTTT; CDR3 protein: CASAASGANTGELFF
V gene: TRBV19; D gene: NA; J gene: TRBJ2-1; clone size: NA; CDR3 DNA: TGTGCCAGTAGCCTTTCCCTCCGGGGGAATGAGCAGTTCTTC; CDR3 protein: CASSLSLRGNEQFF
V gene: TRBV6-1; D gene: TRBD1; J gene: TRBJ2-1; clone size: NA; CDR3 DNA: TGTGCCAGCATCCTGACAGGGCGTTACAATGAGCAGTTCTTC; CDR3 protein: CASILTGRYNEQFF
V gene: TRBV28; D gene: NA; J gene: TRBJ1-5; clone size: once; CDR3 DNA: TGTGCCAGCAGTTTATACCTGGACAGCCAAAATCAGCCCCAGCATTTT; CDR3 protein: CASSLYLDSQNQPQHF
V gene: TRBV29-1; D gene: NA; J gene: TRBJ2-3; clone size: NA; CDR3 DNA: TGCAGCGTTGAAGATGGGGTGGGGGCCCCACCTCCAGATACGCAGTATTTT; CDR3 protein: CSVEDGVGAPPPDTQYF
V gene: TRBV7-6; D gene: NA; J gene: TRBJ2-5; clone size: NA; CDR3 DNA: TGTGCCAGCAGCCCAATACCCCCGGGAGGAAGAGACAGGAGACGCCAAGAGACCCAGTACTTC; CDR3 protein: CASSPIPPGGRDRRRQETQYF
V gene: TRBV5-1; D gene: NA; J gene: TRBJ2-3; clone size: NA; CDR3 DNA: TGCGCCAGCAGCGGGGGGACAGTCACAGATACGCAGTATTTT; CDR3 protein: CASSGGTVTDTQYF
V gene: TRBV28; D gene: NA; J gene: TRBJ1-1; clone size: NA; CDR3 DNA: TGTGCCAGCAGCCGCCTCCAGGCGGAAGCTTTCTTT; CDR3 protein: CASSRLQAEAFF
V gene: TRBV6-6; D gene: NA; J gene: TRBJ2-1; clone size: NA; CDR3 DNA: TGTGCCAGCAGCCGTACACTAGGCGATGAGCAGTTCTTC; CDR3 protein: CASSRTLGDEQFF